Shown below are 32 T cell receptor beta chains from a single sample sequenced in a study of T cells in tuberculosis. Cells were sorted from thawed PBMC rested overnight and stained with GMM-loaded CD1B tetramer, viability dye and anti-CD3. CD1B tetramers were loaded with Rhodococcus equi-derived C32 glucose monomycolate. Profiled with immunoSEQ multiplex PCR; TCRdb holds only in-frame clones, not every one. The repertoire holds 55,000 to 65,000 clones, 65% to 90% seen once, with 13% in the top ten. Material for sequencing was CD1b-GMM tetramer-negative cells sorted from PBMCs. All receptors come from an adult woman with latent tuberculosis.

This chain uses TRBV15 with TRBJ2-3; 7 nucleotides line up with TRBD2. From germline, CDR1 is LNHNV and CDR2 YYDKDF (reference sequence). CDR3 size: 14 residues. V dropped 2 bases and J dropped 2; count of bases not matched to a gene: 1. The CDR3 reads CATSRLAVTDTQYF. CDR3 coding DNA: TGTGCCACCAGCAGACTAGCGGTCACAGATACGCAGTATTTT.

The V gene is TRBV7-6, the J gene TRBJ2-2; perhaps TRBD2 as D (5 bases). CDR1 and CDR2 (germline): SGHVS, FNYEAQ. CDR3 length equals 16 residues. V lost 5 bases, J lost 0 bases, and 13 bases lay in between. The CDR3: CASSLGLTTNTGELFF. In DNA form, the CDR3 reads TGTGCCAGCAGCCTCGGACTTACTACGAACACCGGGGAGCTGTTTTTT.

The chain carries TRBV28 and TRBJ2-3, with unresolved D. V dropped 3 bases and J dropped 5 bases, with 6 bases sitting between them. The CDR3 extends over 12 amino acids. Germline CDR1 is MDHEN and CDR2 is SYDVKM. The CDR3 loop is CASSFMRDTQYF. In nucleotides, the CDR3 is TGTGCCAGCAGTTTTATGAGAGATACGCAGTATTTT.

CDR3 sequence reads: CASRFVVGLGGLERSYNEQFF. CDR3 nucleotides: TGTGCCAGCAGGTTTGTAGTTGGGTTAGGAGGACTAGAGCGCTCCTACAATGAGCAGTTCTTC. This chain joins TRBV28 and TRBJ2-1; TRBD2 aligns across 7 bases. The CDR3 loop spans 21 amino acids. The V gene end was trimmed by 6 bases and the J gene end by 0 bases; junction bases not matched to a gene: 23. CDR1 MDHEN and CDR2 SYDVKM come from the germline V gene.

The chain couples TRBV6-5 to TRBJ1-5, with a tentative D call TRBD1 (6 bases). V gave up 6 bases and J gave up 5 bases, with 14 bases separating them. Germline-derived CDR1 and CDR2 are MNHEY and SVGAGI. CDR3 size: 14 residues. The CDR3 nucleotides are TGTGCCAGCAGAGATCAGGGGATCGATCAGCCCCAGCATTTT. This translates into CASRDQGIDQPQHF.

The chain links TRBV28 to TRBJ1-1; TRBD1 aligns across 8 bases. The germline V gene has CDR1 MDHEN and CDR2 SYDVKM. V shed 5 bases, J shed 4 bases, and the junction held 9 bases outside the gene matches. This CDR3 comprises 15 residues. The DNA for the CDR3 is TGTGCCAGCAGTGACCCGGACAGGGTGACCACTGAAGCTTTCTTT. Translating it yields CASSDPDRVTTEAFF.

The rearrangement links TRBV28 to TRBJ2-1; TRBD2 agrees at 8 bases. The J segment lost 8 bases and the V segment lost 8 bases, leaving 17 bases of the junction unmatched. Germline V gene data show CDR1 as MDHEN and CDR2 as SYDVKM. The CDR3 is 16 residues long. The CDR3 loop reads CASEKPGGGAIHEQFF. Here the CDR3 DNA reads TGTGCCAGCGAAAAACCGGGGGGGGGCGCTATCCATGAGCAGTTCTTC.

This chain uses TRBV19 with TRBJ2-1; 10 nucleotides agree with TRBD2. V shed 7 bases and J 6 bases; nucleotides not matched to a gene: 15. CDR1 is LNHDA and CDR2 is SQIVND in the germline V gene (reference sequence). The CDR3 has 17 amino acids. DNA of the CDR3: TGTGCCAGTACCGCGTGGGCTAGCGGGGGCACTTTCAATGAGCAGTTCTTC. Translation: CASTAWASGGTFNEQFF. Looking up the rest from reference TRBV19 and TRBJ2-1 gives the full variable domain: DGGITQSPKYLFRKEGQNVTLSCEQNLNHDAMYWYRQDPGQGLRLIYYSQIVNDFQKGDIAEGYSVSREKKESFPLTVTSAQKNPTAFYLCASTAWASGGTFNEQFFGPGTRLTVL.

The chain links TRBV12-5 to TRBJ1-5; 10 bases line up with TRBD1. With V trimmed by 1 base and J by 6 bases, 3 bases remained unmatched. The germline gives CDR1 LGHNT, CDR2 FRNRAP. The CDR3 has 15 residues. The CDR3 reads CASGLGQGAGQPQHF. The CDR3 region has the DNA TGTGCTAGTGGTTTGGGACAGGGGGCTGGTCAGCCCCAGCATTTT.

The rearrangement links TRBV19 to TRBJ2-7; 9 bases are a match to TRBD1. CDR1 and CDR2 from the germline V gene are LNHDA and SQIVND (reference sequence). The junction had 16 bases not matched to a gene; V was cut back by 7 bases and J by 6 bases. CDR3 size: 16 residues. Here the CDR3 reads CASTPTDRGIRSEQYF. The CDR3 DNA follows: TGTGCCAGTACCCCTACCGACAGGGGGATACGCTCCGAGCAGTACTTC.

The chain is built from TRBV28 and TRBJ2-7; tentatively, D is TRBD2 (6 bases). Germline assignment: CDR1 MDHEN and CDR2 SYDVKM. V lost 5 bases and J 7 bases, leaving 18 bases between the germline ends. The CDR3 covers 14 residues. The CDR3 protein is CASSTGTYEREQYF. The CDR3 region has the DNA TGTGCCAGCAGTACCGGGACTTATGAACGAGAGCAGTACTTC.

This clone was seen a single time. This chain links TRBV7-3 with TRBJ2-7; D not certain. Germline V gives CDR1 SGHTA, CDR2 FQGTGA. V gave up 0 bases and J gave up 3 bases, with 12 bases separating them. The CDR3 is made up of 15 amino acids. The CDR3 reads CASSLTPGPLYEQYF. The CDR3 coding sequence is TGTGCCAGCAGCTTAACTCCAGGTCCCCTCTACGAGCAGTACTTC. The full variable domain, its missing parts supplied by reference TRBV7-3 and TRBJ2-7, is GAGVSQTPSNKVTEKGKYVELRCDPISGHTALYWYRQSLGQGPEFLIYFQGTGAADDSGLPNDRFFAVRPEGSVSTLKIQRTERGDSAVYLCASSLTPGPLYEQYFGPGTRLTVT.

Comment on this clone: Other nucleotide sequences in the sample specify the same CDR3. The CDR3 spells CASSPGQGEKLFF. The CDR3 DNA reads TGTGCCAGCTCCCCGGGACAGGGCGAAAAACTGTTTTTT. V and J are TRBV18 and TRBJ1-4; TRBD1 matches 9 bases. The CDR3 totals 13 residues. Trimming took 6 bases from V and 8 from J; bases not matched to a gene: 4. Germline CDR1 is KGHSH and CDR2 is LQKENI.

This chain joins TRBV20-1 and TRBJ1-5; D gene ambiguous. This CDR3 region has 10 residues. The V end lost 5 bases, the J end lost 4 bases, and 3 bases lay between the germline ends. CDR1 is DFQATT, CDR2 SNEGSKA, per germline (reference sequence). In nucleotides, the CDR3 is TGCAGTGCTCCAAATCAGCCCCAGCATTTT. Its translation is CSAPNQPQHF.

The gene calls are TRBV5-8 and TRBJ1-6, with a tentative D call TRBD1 (5 bases). The germline V and J ends were trimmed by 5 bases and 10 bases, with 16 bases remaining between them. From germline, CDR1 is SGHTS and CDR2 YDEGEE. The CDR3 spans 14 residues. The CDR3 reads CASSWGGERSPLHF. Here the CDR3 DNA reads TGTGCCAGCAGTTGGGGGGGGGAACGGTCACCCCTCCACTTT.

This chain joins TRBV5-1 and TRBJ1-1; no firm D call. Trimming took 2 bases from V and 3 from J, leaving 11 bases between them. There are 14 residues in the CDR3. The germline CDR1 and CDR2 sequences are SGHRS and YFSETQ. The DNA for the CDR3 is TGCGCCAGCAGCTTCTTGACGAGGGACACTGAAGCTTTCTTT. This sequence encodes CASSFLTRDTEAFF.

The rearrangement uses TRBV5-1 and TRBJ2-5; 7 positions agree with TRBD2. The V and J ends lost 4 bases and 5 bases, in that order; junction bases with no gene match: 8. The CDR3 runs to 14 residues. Germline-derived CDR1 and CDR2 are SGHRS and YFSETQ. CDR3 residues: CASSPRPGRETQYF. The CDR3 region has the DNA TGCGCCAGCAGCCCCCGACCCGGGAGGGAGACCCAGTACTTC.

The gene calls are TRBV6-5 and TRBJ1-3; D call uncertain. Germline-derived CDR1 and CDR2 are MNHEY and SVGAGI. Deletions cut 6 bases from V and 0 bases from J, with 9 bases between. The CDR3 has 14 residues. The CDR3 spells CASSPTSSGNTIYF. The CDR3 bases are TGTGCCAGCAGCCCGACAAGCTCTGGAAACACCATATATTTT.

The V gene is TRBV5-4, the J gene TRBJ2-5; D call uncertain. V gave up 0 bases and J gave up 1 base, with 10 bases separating them. CDR1 is SGHNT and CDR2 is YYREEE in the germline V gene (reference sequence). This CDR3 has 15 residues. The CDR3 DNA follows: TGTGCCAGCAGCTTGGCTGGGCCAATCCAAGAGACCCAGTACTTC. This translates into CASSLAGPIQETQYF. Drawing the rest from reference TRBV5-4 and TRBJ2-5, the complete variable domain is ETGVTQSPTHLIKTRGQQVTLRCSSQSGHNTVSWYQQALGQGPQFIFQYYREEENGRGNFPPRFSGLQFPNYSSELNVNALELDDSALYLCASSLAGPIQETQYFGPGTRLLVL.

V and J are TRBV7-2 and TRBJ2-7; D remains ambiguous. V was trimmed by 5 bases and J by 3 bases, leaving 8 bases between them. Germline values: CDR1 SGHTA, CDR2 FQGNSA. The CDR3 is 12 amino acids. The CDR3 sequence: CASSRPLYEQYF. For the CDR3, the DNA is TGTGCCAGCAGCCGTCCCCTCTACGAGCAGTACTTC.

This rearrangement joins TRBV6-5 to TRBJ2-2, with D hard to call. With 2 bases removed from V and 4 bases from J, the gap between germline ends came to 2 bases. CDR3 length: 12 residues. Germline V gene sequence: CDR1 MNHEY, CDR2 SVGAGI. DNA for the CDR3: TGTGCCAGCAGTTACCGCACCGGGGAGCTGTTTTTT. This encodes CASSYRTGELFF.

This clone was picked up a small number of times. This chain joins TRBV6-5 and TRBJ2-5; D is undetermined. Germline-derived CDR1 and CDR2 are MNHEY and SVGAGI. The length of the CDR3 is 12 residues. Trimming took off 4 bases at V and 1 base at J, with 4 bases between the two ends. CDR3 sequence: CASSWSQETQYF. DNA for the CDR3: TGTGCCAGCAGTTGGAGCCAAGAGACCCAGTACTTC.

The rearrangement links TRBV4-3 to TRBJ1-1; possible D gene TRBD1, 5 bases. Germline CDR1 and CDR2: LGHNA and YSLEER. Trimming took off 4 bases at V and 2 bases at J, with 17 bases between the two ends. The CDR3 totals 16 residues. The CDR3 region has the DNA TGCGCCAGCAGCCGGTTAAGGGGCCAGCAAAACACTGAAGCTTTCTTT. It is translated as CASSRLRGQQNTEAFF.

J is TRBJ2-5 and V is TRBV2; TRBD1 matches at 9 bases. This CDR3 comprises 15 residues. V lost 5 bases, J lost 4 bases, and 8 bases stayed unmatched. Per germline, CDR1 SNHLY and CDR2 FYNNEI. CDR3 DNA: TGTGCCAGCAGTACGGACAGGGGAGGTCGAGAGACCCAGTACTTC. Protein sequence: CASSTDRGGRETQYF.

This clone was observed a handful of times. The chain joins TRBV5-1 to TRBJ2-1, with D possibly TRBD2 on 5 matching bases. V was cut by 1 base and J by 10 bases, with 15 bases left in between. The CDR3 contains 14 residues. The germline V gene encodes CDR1 SGHRS and CDR2 YFSETQ. The CDR3 sequence: CASSLSSSGNEQFF. In nucleotides, the CDR3 is TGCGCCAGCAGCTTGAGTTCGTCGGGGAACGAGCAGTTCTTC.

The rearrangement joins TRBV6-1 to TRBJ2-3; possibly TRBD2 for D (5 bases). Germline V lookup: CDR1 MNHNS, CDR2 SASEGT. V shed 1 base and J shed 2 bases, with 22 bases lying between them. The CDR3 is made up of 19 amino acids. As DNA, the CDR3 is TGTGCCAGCAGTGAAGGGAGAAGAAGCGGCGCCTCTCACACAGATACGCAGTATTTT. This translates into CASSEGRRSGASHTDTQYF.

V usage is TRBV5-1 and J usage is TRBJ2-3; the match to TRBD1 covers 7 bases. V dropped 4 bases and J dropped 5; count of bases not matched to a gene: 7. The CDR3 has 14 residues. The germline V gene encodes CDR1 SGHRS and CDR2 YFSETQ. The CDR3 here is CASSPGQKLDTQYF. CDR3 DNA: TGCGCCAGCAGCCCGGGACAGAAGTTAGATACGCAGTATTTT.

This clone was seen only once. This chain connects TRBV19 to TRBJ2-7; D ambiguous. Germline-derived CDR1 and CDR2 are LNHDA and SQIVND (reference sequence). V lost 6 bases, J lost 3 bases, and 15 bases lay in between. This CDR3 has 14 amino acids. The CDR3 loop is CASSGRSPFYEQYF. The CDR3 nucleotides are TGTGCCAGTAGCGGTCGTTCCCCCTTCTACGAGCAGTACTTC.

In its sample, this clone was seen a few times. The rearrangement uses TRBV18 and TRBJ2-5; D is unresolved. V was shortened by 3 bases and J by 7 bases, with 18 bases between the two germline ends. The CDR3 has 15 amino acids. Germline loops: CDR1 KGHSH, CDR2 LQKENI. CDR3 DNA: TGTGCCAGCTCACCGCGCGAAGCCCGGGTTGGGACCCAGTACTTC. This codes for CASSPREARVGTQYF.

V gene TRBV11-1 combines with J gene TRBJ1-1, with D unclear. V lost 5 bases and J lost 3, with 10 bases in between. CDR1 and CDR2 from the germline V gene are SGHAT and FQDESV (reference sequence). The CDR3 runs to 13 residues. CDR3 loop: CASSRTGDTEAFF. The DNA of the CDR3 is TGTGCCAGCAGCAGGACCGGGGACACTGAAGCTTTCTTT.

The chain joins TRBV18 to TRBJ2-5; a possible D gene is TRBD1 (5 bases). The germline V gene encodes CDR1 KGHSH and CDR2 LQKENI. V lost 4 bases to trimming and J lost 1 base, with 7 bases between them. CDR3 size: 13 residues. The CDR3 sequence: CASSRDSQETQYF. In DNA form, the CDR3 reads TGTGCCAGCTCACGAGACAGCCAAGAGACCCAGTACTTC.

This sequence joins TRBV14 and TRBJ1-3; tentative D call: TRBD1 (5 bases). V was cut by 3 bases and J by 8 bases, with 11 bases left in between. Germline V gene data show CDR1 as SGHDN and CDR2 as FVKESK. The CDR3 totals 13 residues. This chain's CDR3 is CASSQNTGDTIYF. CDR3 coding DNA: TGTGCCAGCAGCCAGAATACAGGAGACACCATATATTTT.